Shown below are 19 T cell receptor beta chains from a single sample sequenced in a study of cytomegalovirus exposure and HLA in healthy donors. PCR amplification relied on 60 Vbeta primers (plus 13 Jbeta primers). Profiling relied on immunoSEQ multiplex PCR, and the TCRdb table lists in-frame clones only, not all of them. The table records around 200,000 clones, approximately 84% of them present only once. The sequenced sample consisted of PBMCs. The receptors were gathered from a woman in her fifties or sixties in good health and CMV-seropositive.

The chain is built from TRBV7-8 and TRBJ2-7; D might be TRBD1 (5 bases). The CDR3 loop spans 16 amino acids. The germline V gene encodes CDR1 SGHVS and CDR2 FQNEAQ. Trimming shortened V by 5 bases and J by 3 bases, and 20 bases separated the two germline ends. DNA for the CDR3: TGTGCCAGCAGCCTCCTTTTGTTGGGGCAAGACTACGAGCAGTACTTC. Translation: CASSLLLLGQDYEQYF.

The chain uses TRBV18 and TRBJ2-7; 7 bases align to TRBD1. The CDR3 extends over 13 amino acids. Losses at the gene ends were 5 bases for V and 6 bases for J; bases not matched to a gene: 7. Germline CDR1 and CDR2: KGHSH and LQKENI. CDR3 residues: CASSSWDRSEQYF. In DNA form, the CDR3 reads TGTGCCAGCTCATCGTGGGACAGAAGCGAGCAGTACTTC. Combining the CDR3 with reference TRBV18 and TRBJ2-7 gives the whole variable domain NAGVMQNPRHLVRRRGQEARLRCSPMKGHSHVYWYRQLPEEGLKFMVYLQKENIIDESGMPKERFSAEFPKEGPSILRIQQVVRGDSAAYFCASSSWDRSEQYFGPGTRLTVT.

The gene calls are TRBV5-1 and TRBJ1-2, with TRBD1 identical over 7 bases. The CDR3 runs 14 residues. Germline V gene data show CDR1 as SGHRS and CDR2 as YFSETQ. The V and J ends lost 4 bases and 2 bases, in that order; junction bases with no gene match: 5. This chain's CDR3 is CASSPGTENYGYTF. As DNA, the CDR3 is TGCGCCAGCAGCCCAGGGACAGAAAACTATGGCTACACCTTC.

V is TRBV5-1 and J is TRBJ2-3; D gene uncertain. Trimming took 4 bases from V and 5 from J, leaving 11 bases between them. CDR3 length: 13 amino acids. Germline loops: CDR1 SGHRS, CDR2 YFSETQ. The CDR3 nucleotides are TGCGCCAGCAGCCCGACATCCAGAGATACGCAGTATTTT. Translated, it gives CASSPTSRDTQYF.

This chain joins TRBV5-1 and TRBJ2-7; 7 bases align to TRBD1. V trimming: 4 bases; J trimming: 3 bases; junction bases outside the gene matches: 7. Looked up from germline, CDR1 is SGHRS and CDR2 is YFSETQ. The CDR3 is 14 amino acids. CDR3 bases: TGCGCCAGCAGCGAACAGGGGAACGGCTACGAGCAGTACTTC. It encodes CASSEQGNGYEQYF. The full variable domain, its missing parts supplied by reference TRBV5-1 and TRBJ2-7, is KAGVTQTPRYLIKTRGQQVTLSCSPISGHRSVSWYQQTPGQGLQFLFEYFSETQRNKGNFPGRFSGRQFSNSRSEMNVSTLELGDSALYLCASSEQGNGYEQYFGPGTRLTVT.

The chain carries TRBV19 and TRBJ1-2; 8 bases match TRBD1. The CDR3 has 14 amino acids. The germline gives CDR1 LNHDA, CDR2 SQIVND (reference sequence). The V gene end was trimmed by 3 bases and the J gene end by 8 bases; junction bases not matched to a gene: 8. The CDR3, as DNA: TGTGCCAGTAGTATCACGCCAGGGGGCGAGGGCTACACCTTC. It is translated as CASSITPGGEGYTF.

This clone was counted once. J is TRBJ2-1 and V is TRBV18; 12 bases are a match to TRBD2. The CDR3 loop spans 17 amino acids. Germline CDR1 reads KGHSH; CDR2 reads LQKENI. V was pared by 3 bases and J by 9 bases, with 12 bases of the junction left unmatched. CDR3 protein: CASSPPMASGGASEQFF. As DNA, the CDR3 is TGTGCCAGCTCACCCCCTATGGCTAGCGGGGGGGCGAGTGAGCAGTTCTTC.

V is TRBV6-5 and J is TRBJ2-2, with a weak D call TRBD1 (5 bases). Germline-derived CDR1 and CDR2 are MNHEY and SVGAGI. This CDR3 is built from 15 residues. Trimming pared 5 bases from V and 6 bases from J, leaving 16 bases between. CDR3 protein: CASSADSLGSGELFF. The CDR3 region has the DNA TGTGCCAGCAGTGCAGACAGTCTGGGTTCCGGGGAGCTGTTTTTT.

The table lists this clone with a few counts. The V call is TRBV5-6, the J call TRBJ2-7, with D tentatively TRBD1 (6 bases). The germline V gene has CDR1 SGHDT and CDR2 YYEEEE. The length of the CDR3 is 13 residues. The V gene lost 2 bases and the J gene lost 3 bases, with 9 bases spanning the gap. The CDR3 DNA reads as TGTGCCAGCAGCTTAGTAGGGGGCTACGAGCAGTACTTC. Translating it yields CASSLVGGYEQYF.

The chain has TRBV4-1 and TRBJ2-5; 9 bases align to TRBD2. CDR3 length: 17 amino acids. Germline values: CDR1 MGHRA, CDR2 YSYEKL. V was clipped by 0 bases and J by 7 bases; unmatched bases: 12. This chain's CDR3 is CASSQDPAGGLGGTQYF. CDR3 DNA sequence: TGCGCCAGCAGCCAAGATCCCGCGGGGGGGCTGGGGGGGACCCAGTACTTC.

This chain joins TRBV30 and TRBJ1-4; no definite D call. The germline V gene encodes CDR1 GTSNPN and CDR2 SVGIG (reference sequence). There are 16 residues in the CDR3. V was clipped by 3 bases and J by 0 bases, with 14 bases between them. The CDR3 reads CAWSLDDLATNEKLFF. The CDR3, as DNA: TGTGCCTGGAGCCTAGATGACTTAGCAACTAATGAAAAACTGTTTTTT.

The J gene is TRBJ1-5, the V gene TRBV27; TRBD1 matches 9 bases. After removal of 6 bases from V and 2 bases from J, the junction contained 8 bases not matched to a gene. Germline V CDR1 and CDR2: MNHEY, SMNVEV (reference sequence). The CDR3 has 16 amino acids. CDR3 sequence: CASRAQGALGNQPQHF. The DNA for the CDR3 is TGTGCCAGCAGAGCACAGGGGGCGCTGGGCAATCAGCCCCAGCATTTT.

This chain connects TRBV2 to TRBJ2-7; TRBD1 might be the D (6 bases). V was clipped by 1 base and J by 3 bases, with 16 bases between them. From germline, CDR1 is SNHLY and CDR2 FYNNEI. The CDR3 loop spans 16 amino acids. CDR3 nucleotide sequence: TGTGCCAGCAGTGAAGTCTCAGTGGACAGCCTCTACGAGCAGTACTTC. Protein product: CASSEVSVDSLYEQYF.

This chain connects TRBV4-2 to TRBJ2-7; D unclear. V shed 0 bases and J shed 7 bases, with 19 bases lying between them. CDR3 length equals 16 residues. CDR1 is LGHNA, CDR2 YNFKEQ, per germline. This chain's CDR3 is CASSQEANSPLGEQYF. The CDR3 DNA is TGTGCCAGCAGCCAAGAAGCGAATAGCCCCCTAGGTGAGCAGTACTTC.

This rearrangement joins TRBV27 to TRBJ1-6; TRBD1 matches 8 bases. The CDR3 sequence is 13 residues long. Trimming removed 5 bases from V and 11 bases from J; junction bases left unmatched: 5. Germline CDR1 and CDR2: MNHEY and SMNVEV (reference sequence). The CDR3 nucleotides are TGTGCCAGCAGTCAACGACAGGGGACACCCCTCCACTTT. Its translation is CASSQRQGTPLHF.

This clone has only a few counts. The V and J genes are TRBV10-2 and TRBJ2-1, with 7 bases lining up with TRBD2. Per the germline V gene, CDR1 is WSHSY and CDR2 is SAAADI. After removal of 4 bases from V and 4 bases from J, the junction contained 7 bases not matched to a gene. The CDR3 spans 15 residues. DNA of the CDR3: TGCGCCAGCAGTGCTCTAGCGGCAGAATACAATGAGCAGTTCTTC. Translation: CASSALAAEYNEQFF.

J is TRBJ1-1 and V is TRBV7-9; D gene ambiguous. Looked up from germline, CDR1 is SEHNR and CDR2 is FQNEAQ (reference sequence). V lost 7 bases to trimming and J lost 4 bases, with 13 bases between them. CDR3 length: 13 amino acids. The CDR3 here is CASTSIGGTEAFF. DNA for the CDR3: TGTGCCAGCACCTCAATTGGAGGCACTGAAGCTTTCTTT.

The chain couples TRBV7-3 to TRBJ2-5, with D possibly matching TRBD1 (5 bases). V was pared by 5 bases and J by 2 bases, with 9 bases between. CDR3 length: 13 amino acids. The germline CDR1 and CDR2 sequences are SGHTA and FQGTGA. The CDR3: CASSVGVQETQYF. CDR3 in DNA: TGTGCCAGCAGCGTAGGGGTTCAAGAGACCCAGTACTTC.

The chain employs TRBV6-5 and TRBJ1-5; D remains ambiguous. Trimming took 2 bases from V and 5 from J, leaving 13 bases between them. Germline V gene lookup returns CDR1 MNHEY and CDR2 SVGAGI. This CDR3 spans 15 amino acids. For the CDR3, the DNA is TGTGCCAGCAGTTACGCGTCGTCGGGTGATCAGCCCCAGCATTTT. Translated: CASSYASSGDQPQHF.